Listed below are T cell receptor beta chains from one sample, sequenced in a study of T cells in Graves' hyperthyroidism and ophthalmopathy. Each CDR3 protein is one row after TCRdb ran MiXCR on the multiplex PCR reads. The table lists hundreds of thousands of distinct CDR3 sequences, around 15% of them singletons. Sequenced: blood. These receptors were collected from a woman in her late teens or twenties with Graves' hyperthyroidism. The CDR3 runs from the conserved cysteine through the conserved F or W. D genes are given only for firm matches. The size entry is marked missing in some rows and otherwise reads once, few, many or a size class.

CDR3 DNA	CDR3 protein	D gene	clone size	V gene	J gene
TGTGCCAGCAGCCAAGATTTAACGAACACTGAAGCTTTCTTT	CASSQDLTNTEAFF	-	few	TRBV3-1	TRBJ1-1
TGTGCCTGGCGTACAGGGGGGCCTTCTTGGGATGGCTACACCTTC	CAWRTGGPSWDGYTF	TRBD1	many	TRBV30	TRBJ1-2
TGTGCCAGCTCACCCATACAGGGAAATATCGAGAATGAGCAGTTCTTC	CASSPIQGNIENEQFF	-	-	TRBV18	TRBJ2-1
TGTGCCAGCAGCTTTCAAGGCGGCGGGGAAGAGACCCAGTACTTC	CASSFQGGGEETQYF	-	-	TRBV5-4	TRBJ2-5
TGTGCCAGCAGTTACTCGTTAGCGGGAGGGCCCAATGAGCAGTTCTTC	CASSYSLAGGPNEQFF	TRBD2	many	TRBV6-2/TRBV6-3	TRBJ2-1
TGTGCCAGCAGTGCCCAGGGGGCTCGAAATGAAAAACTGTTTTTT	CASSAQGARNEKLFF	TRBD1	few	TRBV2	TRBJ1-4
TGTGCCTGGGGTTCTAGGGGGAATGAGCAGTTCTTC	CAWGSRGNEQFF	-	many	TRBV30	TRBJ2-1
TGTGCCAGCAGCTTCCGCTACAGGGATGGAAACACCATATATTTT	CASSFRYRDGNTIYF	-	-	TRBV7-9	TRBJ1-3
TGCAGTGCTGAGACAGGGAAATCCTACGAGCAGTACTTC	CSAETGKSYEQYF	TRBD1	-	TRBV20-1	TRBJ2-7
TGTGCCAGCACTCACGGGGCTAGCGGCTACAATGAGCAGTTCTTC	CASTHGASGYNEQFF	TRBD2	many	TRBV7-2	TRBJ2-1
TGCGCCAGCAGCCAAGAAGGCTTACGGGACATTCAGTACTTC	CASSQEGLRDIQYF	-	few	TRBV4-1	TRBJ2-4
TGTGCCAGCAGCCAGTCTGGGGGGGGAGACGCTTTCTTT	CASSQSGGGDAFF	-	few	TRBV3-1	TRBJ1-1
TGCAGTGCTAGAGATCAGGGGCAGGGGGCCTATGGCTACACCTTC	CSARDQGQGAYGYTF	TRBD1	-	TRBV20-1	TRBJ1-2
TGTGCCAGCAGCTTCGGGAGGGGAGAATACAATGAGCAGTTCTTC	CASSFGRGEYNEQFF	TRBD2	-	TRBV7-2	TRBJ2-1
TGTGCCAGCACCCCGGTAGGGGGGAGATCCTACGAGCAGTACTTC	CASTPVGGRSYEQYF	-	many	TRBV7-2	TRBJ2-7
TGTGCCACCAGCAGCGGACAGGGTGACTACGAGCAGTACTTC	CATSSGQGDYEQYF	TRBD1	-	TRBV15	TRBJ2-7
TGTGCCAGCAGTACCCACGGACTAGCGGGAGGCCCAGGCACAGATACGCAGTATTTT	CASSTHGLAGGPGTDTQYF	TRBD2	many	TRBV2	TRBJ2-3
TGTGCCAGCAGTCGGGCTTCAGGGGTCTACTATGGCTACACCTTC	CASSRASGVYYGYTF	-	many	TRBV27	TRBJ1-2
TGTGCCAGCAGTCCTTCACTGGGTCTTTGGGAAAAACTGTTTTTT	CASSPSLGLWEKLFF	-	few	TRBV28	TRBJ1-4
TGCAGTGCTAGAGATGGAGGGGGCTTTGGCTACACCTTC	CSARDGGGFGYTF	TRBD1	many	TRBV20-1	TRBJ1-2
TGTGCCACCAGCATTAGCGGGAGGGGCCCCGGGGAGCTGTTTTTT	CATSISGRGPGELFF	TRBD2	few	TRBV15	TRBJ2-2
TGCGCCAGCAGCTTGGTACTAGCCGAAGGCAATGAGCAGTTCTTC	CASSLVLAEGNEQFF	-	many	TRBV5-1	TRBJ2-1
TGTGCCAGCAGTTTCCCCACCGCCGGTAATTCTGGAAACACCATATATTTT	CASSFPTAGNSGNTIYF	-	few	TRBV6-5	TRBJ1-3
TGCAGTGCTGGCCGAGGAGGGGGAAACACTGAAGCTTTCTTT	CSAGRGGGNTEAFF	-	-	TRBV20-1	TRBJ1-1
TGTGCCAGCAGCTTAATTGGTCTACGAGGGGGCCCCTACAATGAGCAGTTCTTC	CASSLIGLRGGPYNEQFF	TRBD1	-	TRBV11-1	TRBJ2-1
TGTGCCAGTAGTATGGGTTTCGTCAACTTGAACACTGAAGCTTTCTTT	CASSMGFVNLNTEAFF	-	-	TRBV19	TRBJ1-1
TGTGCCAGCAGCTTCGCCAGGGGGTCAAATGAGCAGTTCTTC	CASSFARGSNEQFF	TRBD1	many	TRBV7-9	TRBJ2-1
TGTGCCAGCAGCTTAGTACCTAGCGGGAGCGGCACAGATACGCAGTATTTT	CASSLVPSGSGTDTQYF	TRBD2	many	TRBV11-3	TRBJ2-3
TGTGCCAGCAGCTTGCCCCCACGAAGTCATGAGCAGTTCTTC	CASSLPPRSHEQFF	-	many	TRBV5-5	TRBJ2-1
TGCAGTGCCTTCTCCGGGACTAGCTATGAGAATGAGCAGTTCTTC	CSAFSGTSYENEQFF	TRBD2	many	TRBV20-1	TRBJ2-1
TGTGCCACCAGTGACCCGGACAGGAGCTATGGCTACACCTTC	CATSDPDRSYGYTF	TRBD1	few	TRBV24-1	TRBJ1-2
TGCAGTGACAGAGCCGGACAGCCCCAAGAGACCCAGTACTTC	CSDRAGQPQETQYF	-	-	TRBV20-1	TRBJ2-5
TGTGCCTGGAGTTTGGCAGGAGGATTTGAGCCCCAGCATTTT	CAWSLAGGFEPQHF	-	few	TRBV30	TRBJ1-5
TGTGCCAGCAGAGCCGGGACAATGAACACTGAAGCTTTCTTT	CASRAGTMNTEAFF	-	-	TRBV6-2/TRBV6-3	TRBJ1-1
TGTGCCAGCAGCTTTTCCGGGACAGAAACTAAAGGCTACACCTTC	CASSFSGTETKGYTF	TRBD1	-	TRBV7-9	TRBJ1-2
TGCAGTGCTAGAGCTGGGGACAGGGGGTGGGGTGGGCAGTACTTC	CSARAGDRGWGGQYF	TRBD1	-	TRBV20-1	TRBJ2-7
TGTGCCACCGACCGGTCTGGGGCCAACGTCCTGACTTTC	CATDRSGANVLTF	-	-	TRBV7-9	TRBJ2-6
TGCGCCAGCAGCCCTCGACAGGGAGGCTACGAGCAGTACTTC	CASSPRQGGYEQYF	-	many	TRBV4-1	TRBJ2-7
TGTGCCAGCAGCTCCCCGACAGGGTTCCACGAGCAGTACTTC	CASSSPTGFHEQYF	TRBD1	many	TRBV7-8	TRBJ2-7
TGCAGTGCTAGATTGGGGTACGAGCAGTACTTC	CSARLGYEQYF	-	few	TRBV20-1	TRBJ2-7
TGTGCCAGCAGCGGGACAGGGAGTAACACTGAAGCTTTCTTT	CASSGTGSNTEAFF	TRBD1	many	TRBV9	TRBJ1-1
TGTGCCAGCTCACCGACTAGCGGGAGGAGGGCCACCTCCTACGAGCAGTACTTC	CASSPTSGRRATSYEQYF	TRBD2	many	TRBV18	TRBJ2-7
TGTGCCAGCAGCCCCCGTCCCCGGAGAAAGAATGAAAAACTGTTTTTT	CASSPRPRRKNEKLFF	-	many	TRBV28	TRBJ1-4
TGCGCCAGCAGCCAAGAGGTGGGAGCCGGGGAGCTGTTTTTT	CASSQEVGAGELFF	-	few	TRBV4-3	TRBJ2-2
TGCAGTGCTAGTAGGGAGGTCGGCACCGGGGAGCTGTTTTTT	CSASREVGTGELFF	-	few	TRBV20-1	TRBJ2-2
TGTGCCAGCAGCTCCAGGGCTCGACAGCCCCAGCATTTT	CASSSRARQPQHF	-	-	TRBV7-2	TRBJ1-5
TGCGCCAGCAGTGACTCCGGGGACCGTCCCTACGAGCAGTTCTTC	CASSDSGDRPYEQFF	-	-	TRBV10-1	TRBJ2-1
TGTGCCGGAGCGGGAGGACCGCGGGATACGCAGTATTTT	CAGAGGPRDTQYF	TRBD2	many	TRBV28	TRBJ2-3
TGCAGTGCAAACCGGGACCTAGGTCAGCCCCAGCATTTT	CSANRDLGQPQHF	-	-	TRBV20-1	TRBJ1-5
TGTGCCTGGAGTGTAGGAGGAGAGCGGACCCAGTACTTC	CAWSVGGERTQYF	-	-	TRBV30	TRBJ2-5